This T cell receptor (beta chain) stems from a study of T cell responses to AZD1222 COVID-19 vaccine. Across the study: Pooled in the analysis were second doses at about 4 or about 12 weeks.

Notes on the study in general: Most donors were white British and more were female, and clonal diversity was possibly underestimated. Repertoires were obtained solely post-peak T cell response.

Sequencing used immunoSEQ multiplex PCR; TCRdb keeps in-frame clones, though not all of them. The sample includes roughly 110,000 clones, under 95% of them seen just once. To note about this clone: What it binds is not known.

This specimen was peripheral blood, taken on day 0 of AZD1222 vaccination. The sequence was obtained from an adult in good health.

The DNA for the CDR3 is TGTGCCAGCAGCTTAGCTACAGCCTCCTACGAGCAGTACTTC. It specifies CASSLATASYEQYF. This chain connects TRBV7-6 to TRBJ2-7; D uncertain. The CDR3 sequence is 14 residues long. The germline gives CDR1 SGHVS, CDR2 FNYEAQ. The V end lost 0 bases, the J end lost 0 bases, and 6 bases lay between the germline ends. Full variable domain (outside the CDR3, taken from reference TRBV7-6 and TRBJ2-7): GAGVSQSPRYKVTKRGQDVALRCDPISGHVSLYWYRQALGQGPEFLTYFNYEAQQDKSGLPNDRFSAERPEGSISTLTIQRTEQRDSAMYRCASSLATASYEQYFGPGTRLTVT.